This T cell receptor (beta chain) was sequenced for a study of technical replicates of blood from several donors. Repertoires were generated with immunoSEQ multiplex PCR, while TCRdb's copy carries only in-frame clones and drops some. The sample records 84,000 or so clones, 90% to 95% being singletons. The CDR3 loop spans 16 amino acids. Germline CDR1 is MGHDK and CDR2 is SYGVNS. The ends were cut back, 5 bases at V and 6 bases at J, with 20 bases in the middle. The sequenced material came from T cells isolated from PBMCs. The source is a human donor in good health. The rearrangement links TRBV25-1 to TRBJ2-1, with a possible D match to TRBD2 (5 bases). For the CDR3, the DNA is TGTGCCAGCAGTATCAGAGATGATTGGACTGGCAATGAGCAGTTCTTC. This translates into CASSIRDDWTGNEQFF.